The 10 T cell receptor beta chains given below trace back to one sample, sequenced in a study of graft-versus-host responses after intestinal transplantation. Stimulators, around 200,000 irradiated and violet-dye-labeled cells, were plated with around 200,000 CFSE-labeled responder cells. Some clones are missing from TCRdb's copy, which holds only in-frame ones; the method was immunoSEQ multiplex PCR. Of 10,000 to 15,000 clones detected, about a third appear once; the ten largest clones hold roughly 3.2%. Specimen: alloreactive CD8+ T cells from a mixed lymphocyte reaction culture, collected before intestinal transplant. Sample subset: CFSE-low proliferating T cells sorted from approximately 6-day pre-transplant mixed lymphocyte reaction (GvH or HvG direction). These receptors all come from a human patient who received an intestinal transplant.

In this sample, this clone turned up a few times. V gene TRBV15 combines with J gene TRBJ2-5, with 7 bases matching TRBD2. Germline V CDR1 and CDR2: LNHNV, YYDKDF (reference sequence). This CDR3 has 16 residues. Unmatched junction bases numbered 14, after V lost 5 bases and J lost 5 bases. CDR3 in DNA: TGTGCCACCAGCGGCGATCCGGGGGGAGGCTATGAGACCCAGTACTTC. Protein sequence: CATSGDPGGGYETQYF. Supplemented by reference TRBV15 and TRBJ2-5, the full variable domain reads DAMVIQNPRYQVTQFGKPVTLSCSQTLNHNVMYWYQQKSSQAPKLLFHYYDKDFNNEADTPDNFQSRRPNTSFCFLDIRSPGLGDTAMYLCATSGDPGGGYETQYFGPGTRLLVL.

The gene calls are TRBV5-1 and TRBJ1-2; 10 nucleotides align to TRBD1. Germline V lookup: CDR1 SGHRS, CDR2 YFSETQ. The CDR3 sequence is 19 residues long. The V segment lost 0 bases and the J segment 4 bases; nucleotides outside the gene matches: 15. The CDR3 DNA is TGCGCCAGCAGCTTGGATCCTTCGGGGACAGGGGTAGGGGGCTATGGCTACACCTTC. Residues: CASSLDPSGTGVGGYGYTF.

By share, this clone counts as medium-sized. The gene calls are TRBV10-3 and TRBJ2-7; D ambiguous. Trimming shortened V by 0 bases and J by 4 bases, and 7 bases separated the two germline ends. The germline V gene has CDR1 ENHRY and CDR2 SYGVKD. This CDR3 contains 13 residues. CDR3 region: CAISESTPYEQYF. The DNA of the CDR3 is TGTGCCATCAGTGAGTCCACCCCATACGAGCAGTACTTC.

This clone came up a few times. The rearrangement links TRBV6-1 to TRBJ1-4; 7 positions match TRBD1. Per the germline V gene, CDR1 is MNHNS and CDR2 is SASEGT. The CDR3 is 14 amino acids. J lost 4 bases, V lost 5 bases, and 4 bases had no gene match. As DNA, the CDR3 is TGTGCCAGCAGTCCCGGGACAGATAATGAAAAACTGTTTTTT. Translated: CASSPGTDNEKLFF.

This rearrangement joins TRBV14 to TRBJ2-3, with TRBD2 matching 9 bases. This CDR3 contains 17 residues. CDR1 SGHDN and CDR2 FVKESK come from the germline V gene. J was trimmed by 1 base and V by 7 bases; bases with no gene match: 12. This CDR3 is CASTHPIAGDGTDTQYF. The DNA of the CDR3 is TGTGCCAGCACCCATCCGATAGCGGGAGACGGCACAGATACGCAGTATTTT. Variable domain in full (rest from reference TRBV14 and TRBJ2-3): EAGVTQFPSHSVIEKGQTVTLRCDPISGHDNLYWYRRVMGKEIKFLLHFVKESKQDESGMPNNRFLAERTGGTYSTLKVQPAELEDSGVYFCASTHPIAGDGTDTQYFGPGTRLTVL.

The V and J genes are TRBV7-4 and TRBJ1-1; TRBD1 aligns across 7 bases. The CDR3 extends over 14 amino acids. V was pared by 5 bases and J by 5 bases, with 8 bases of the junction left unmatched. Germline V gene sequence: CDR1 SGHVT, CDR2 SQSDAQ. The CDR3 coding sequence is TGTGCCAGCAGCGACTACAGGGGAAATACTGAAGCTTTCTTT. Amino acids: CASSDYRGNTEAFF.

The chain's CDR3 is CASSTRGLAGETQYF. The CDR3 DNA follows: TGTGCCAGCAGTACACGGGGACTAGCGGGAGAGACCCAGTACTTC. This chain joins TRBV28 and TRBJ2-5; 12 bases match TRBD2. This CDR3 has 15 amino acids. Trimming took 5 bases from V and 4 from J; bases not matched to a gene: 5. The germline V gene encodes CDR1 MDHEN and CDR2 SYDVKM.

The chain is built from TRBV7-8 and TRBJ1-2, with TRBD1 as a possible D gene (5 bases). Per germline, CDR1 SGHVS and CDR2 FQNEAQ. This CDR3 region has 14 residues. Between the trimmed V and J ends, which lost 1 base and 8 bases, there was a span of 14 bases. CDR3 region: CASSLDQGLDGYTF. The CDR3 nucleotides are TGTGCCAGCAGCTTAGATCAGGGCTTGGACGGCTACACCTTC. The full variable domain, completed using reference TRBV7-8 and TRBJ1-2, is GAGVSQSPRYKVAKRGQDVALRCDPISGHVSLFWYQQALGQGPEFLTYFQNEAQLDKSGLPSDRFFAERPEGSVSTLKIQRTQQEDSAVYLCASSLDQGLDGYTFGSGTRLTVV.

The chain joins TRBV9 to TRBJ2-1; D is possibly TRBD1 (6 bases). The CDR3 length is 16 residues. Germline V gene sequence: CDR1 SGDLS, CDR2 YYNGEE. V was pared by 7 bases and J by 6 bases, with 23 bases between. The CDR3: CASGPIPGHRFNEQFF. The DNA of the CDR3 is TGTGCCAGCGGGCCTATTCCGGGACATCGCTTCAATGAGCAGTTCTTC.

The rearrangement links TRBV27 to TRBJ2-7; 8 nucleotides align to TRBD2. The CDR3 has 14 amino acids. Germline loops: CDR1 MNHEY, CDR2 SMNVEV (reference sequence). V dropped 3 bases and J dropped 2; count of bases not matched to a gene: 3. The CDR3 reads CASSFRLAPYEQYF. CDR3 DNA: TGTGCCAGCAGTTTCAGACTAGCGCCCTACGAGCAGTACTTC.